The source of this TCR beta chain is a study of T cell repertoires in cytomegalovirus infection. Overall study context: It was recently identified HLA-C-restricted and well-studied HLA-B-restricted CMV epitopes that the study used. Public signatures in TCR beta pointed to CMV infection and matching HLA type. Findings of the study overall: It was HLA-C-restricted CMV-specific TCR beta clonotypes that dominated the response ex vivo. The cumulative frequency of public TCR beta families identified carriers of CMV plus the relevant HLA.

Germline trimming cut 7 bases from V and 3 bases from J; bases unmatched to any gene: 9. This CDR3 region has 14 residues. Germline V gene sequence: CDR1 MNHEY, CDR2 SVGAGI. TCRdb called the reads again in MiXCR, with one record for every CDR3 protein. The profile shows roughly 170,000 distinct CDR3 sequences, roughly a fifth of them singletons. Notes on this clonotype: Its antigen remains unidentified.

V usage is TRBV6-5 and J usage is TRBJ2-7; 7 bases agree with TRBD2. This TCR came from a human donor in good health (CMV status not recorded). Some clones in this sample may be carry-over from other donors' samples. Specimen: CD8+ T cells from cultured PBMCs, collected from culture after CMV antigen stimulation. The CDR3 bases are TGTGCCAGCATTGGGAGGGTTGAGATCTACGAGCAGTACTTC. This codes for CASIGRVEIYEQYF.